This entry lists 23 T cell receptor beta chains sequenced from one sample in a study of cytomegalovirus exposure and HLA in healthy donors. In the PCR, 60 Vbeta and 13 Jbeta primers were used. Sequencing used immunoSEQ multiplex PCR; TCRdb keeps in-frame clones, though not all of them. Of approximately 170,000 clones listed, more than 65% are singletons. Sequenced: PBMCs. These receptors all stem from a man aged 18 to 29 in good health and CMV-seropositive.

This clone was counted a single time. This chain uses TRBV5-1 with TRBJ1-1; a weak D match, TRBD1 (5 bases). The CDR3 consists of 13 residues. Germline loops: CDR1 SGHRS, CDR2 YFSETQ. Trimming took 7 bases from V and 2 from J, leaving 12 bases between them. The CDR3 loop reads CASDRGDNTEAFF. In DNA, the CDR3 is TGCGCCAGCGACAGAGGCGATAACACTGAAGCTTTCTTT.

The gene calls are TRBV12-5 and TRBJ2-1, with TRBD2 matching 8 bases. The CDR3 is 16 amino acids. Germline-derived CDR1 and CDR2 are LGHNT and FRNRAP. The V and J ends lost 1 base and 3 bases, in that order; junction bases with no gene match: 5. The CDR3 sequence: CASGLGGGGNYNEQFF. In nucleotides, the CDR3 is TGTGCTAGTGGTTTGGGAGGCGGGGGGAACTACAATGAGCAGTTCTTC. The entire variable domain, with the rest obtained from reference TRBV12-5 and TRBJ2-1, is as follows: DARVTQTPRHKVTEMGQEVTMRCQPILGHNTVFWYRQTMMQGLELLAYFRNRAPLDDSGMPKDRFSAEMPDATLATLKIQPSEPRDSAVYFCASGLGGGGNYNEQFFGPGTRLTVL.

The chain carries TRBV4-1 and TRBJ2-2; D not resolved. The CDR3 is 14 amino acids. Looked up from germline, CDR1 is MGHRA and CDR2 is YSYEKL. The V end lost 4 bases, the J end lost 6 bases, and 12 bases lay between the germline ends. As DNA, the CDR3 is TGCGCCAGCAGCCCGAACGAGGTGGCCGGGGAGCTGTTTTTT. It is translated as CASSPNEVAGELFF.

J is TRBJ2-3 and V is TRBV7-9, with unresolved D. Trimming pared 5 bases from V and 0 bases from J, leaving 9 bases between. The CDR3 runs to 14 residues. CDR1 is SEHNR and CDR2 is FQNEAQ in the germline V gene (reference sequence). The CDR3: CASSHPKSTDTQYF. The CDR3 DNA reads TGTGCCAGCAGCCATCCCAAAAGCACAGATACGCAGTATTTT.

CDR3 coding DNA: TGCAGCGTTGTAGTACAGATCAACGGCTACACCTTC. Translation gives CSVVVQINGYTF. This sequence joins TRBV29-1 and TRBJ1-2; D is ambiguous. This CDR3 spans 12 amino acids. The V gene's germline CDR1 is SQVTM and CDR2 ANQGSEA. With 4 bases removed from V and 8 bases from J, the gap between germline ends came to 14 bases. Full variable domain (remainder filled in from reference TRBV29-1 and TRBJ1-2): SAVISQKPSRDICQRGTSLTIQCQVDSQVTMMFWYRQQPGQSLTLIATANQGSEATYESGFVIDKFPISRPNLTFSTLTVSNMSPEDSSIYLCSVVVQINGYTFGSGTRLTVV.

The chain is built from TRBV10-3 and TRBJ1-2; 7 bases agree with TRBD1. The CDR3 totals 11 residues. Per the germline V gene, CDR1 is ENHRY and CDR2 is SYGVKD. J lost 6 bases, V lost 6 bases, and 1 base had no gene match. CDR3 DNA sequence: TGTGCCATCAGCGACAGGGATGGCTACACCTTC. Protein product: CAISDRDGYTF.

This clone was seen only a few times. V usage is TRBV2 and J usage is TRBJ1-1, with a tentative D call TRBD1 (6 bases). V shed 7 bases and J shed 1 base, with 13 bases lying between them. Germline V gene sequence: CDR1 SNHLY, CDR2 FYNNEI. CDR3 length: 14 residues. The CDR3 spells CASTQGPTNTEAFF. In DNA, the CDR3 is TGTGCCAGCACGCAGGGGCCCACGAACACTGAAGCTTTCTTT. The full variable domain, rest sourced from reference TRBV2 and TRBJ1-1, is EPEVTQTPSHQVTQMGQEVILRCVPISNHLYFYWYRQILGQKVEFLVSFYNNEISEKSEIFDDQFSVERPDGSNFTLKIRSTKLEDSAMYFCASTQGPTNTEAFFGQGTRLTVV.

A few counts support this clone. The chain links TRBV27 to TRBJ1-4; D possibly corresponds to TRBD1 (6 bases). Germline V gene data show CDR1 as MNHEY and CDR2 as SMNVEV (reference sequence). The V gene lost 5 bases and the J gene lost 3 bases, with 13 bases spanning the gap. The CDR3 sequence is 15 residues long. In DNA form, the CDR3 reads TGTGCCAGCAGTGCAAACAGGGTAGCTAATGAAAAACTGTTTTTT. It is translated as CASSANRVANEKLFF.

The J gene is TRBJ2-2, the V gene TRBV18; D is possibly TRBD1 (6 bases). The V gene lost 3 bases and the J gene lost 0 bases, with 11 bases spanning the gap. CDR1 is KGHSH, CDR2 LQKENI, per germline. The CDR3 consists of 16 residues. In DNA, the CDR3 is TGTGCCAGCTCACCTCTACAGGGTACGAACACCGGGGAGCTGTTTTTT. Its protein is CASSPLQGTNTGELFF.

Of note for this clone: This may come from a read error, since a much larger clone is one base off. This sample includes further DNA sequences coding for the same CDR3. V gene TRBV5-4 combines with J gene TRBJ2-5; 10 bases agree with TRBD1. Germline V gene sequence: CDR1 SGHNT, CDR2 YYREEE (reference sequence). This CDR3 region has 16 residues. V shed 5 bases, J shed 2 bases, and the junction held 9 bases outside the gene matches. This CDR3 reads CASSSWDRGDQETQYF. The CDR3 coding sequence is TGTGCCAGCAGTTCCTGGGACAGGGGCGATCAAGAGACCCAGTACTTC.

The genes are TRBV7-9 and TRBJ2-1, with 11 bases lining up with TRBD2. The CDR3 is 15 residues long. The V gene's germline CDR1 is SEHNR and CDR2 FQNEAQ (reference sequence). The junction had 7 bases not matched to a gene; V was cut back by 6 bases and J by 6 bases. The CDR3 sequence is CASSLLAGGGNEQFF. Written as DNA, the CDR3 is TGTGCCAGCAGTCTTCTAGCGGGAGGAGGCAATGAGCAGTTCTTC.

This chain uses TRBV7-9 with TRBJ2-7; possibly TRBD1 for D (6 bases). The CDR3 sequence is 14 residues long. Trimming shortened V by 5 bases and J by 0 bases, and 11 bases separated the two germline ends. Germline V CDR1 and CDR2: SEHNR, FQNEAQ (reference sequence). This chain's CDR3 is CASSPGQSSYEQYV. CDR3 in DNA: TGTGCCAGCAGCCCTGGACAGTCCTCCTACGAGCAGTACGTC.

The V and J genes are TRBV25-1 and TRBJ1-1, with 10 bases aligning to TRBD1. Germline CDR1 is MGHDK and CDR2 is SYGVNS. The V gene end was trimmed by 4 bases and the J gene end by 8 bases; junction bases not matched to a gene: 10. The CDR3 has 15 amino acids. In DNA form, the CDR3 reads TGTGCCAGCAGTGGCATGTTGGACAGGGGGAGGGAAGCTTTCTTT. It encodes CASSGMLDRGREAFF.

This chain joins TRBV9 and TRBJ2-5; the D gene is possibly TRBD1 (5 bases). CDR1 SGDLS and CDR2 YYNGEE come from the germline V gene. Trimming took off 0 bases at V and 0 bases at J, with 9 bases between the two ends. There are 15 residues in the CDR3. The CDR3 sequence is CASSVATAYQETQYF. The CDR3 DNA follows: TGTGCCAGCAGCGTAGCGACAGCCTACCAAGAGACCCAGTACTTC.

The J gene is TRBJ1-5, the V gene TRBV5-6, with D perhaps matching TRBD1 (6 bases). CDR1 SGHDT and CDR2 YYEEEE come from the germline V gene. The CDR3 length is 15 residues. The V and J ends lost 0 bases and 3 bases respectively, with 10 bases between them. The CDR3 DNA reads TGTGCCAGCAGCTTGGGAGGACAGTACAATCAGCCCCAGCATTTT. It yields the protein CASSLGGQYNQPQHF.

This clone was found a few times. CDR3 in amino acids: CASSSRGQLNTEAFF. The CDR3 DNA reads TGTGCCAGCAGCTCGAGGGGACAGCTGAACACTGAAGCTTTCTTT. This rearrangement joins TRBV9 to TRBJ1-1; 7 positions agree with TRBD1. The germline V gene encodes CDR1 SGDLS and CDR2 YYNGEE. This CDR3 comprises 15 residues. V lost 4 bases to trimming and J lost 0 bases; unmatched junction nucleotides: 6.

About this clone itself: Distinct nucleotide sequences in the sample also encode this CDR3. The V and J genes are TRBV27 and TRBJ2-6; D is ambiguous. The CDR3 extends over 14 amino acids. The germline CDR1 and CDR2 sequences are MNHEY and SMNVEV (reference sequence). Trimming left V 0 bases short and J 4 bases short, with 4 bases between. The CDR3 reads CASSLSTGANVLTF. The CDR3 region has the DNA TGTGCCAGCAGTTTATCTACAGGGGCCAACGTCCTGACTTTC. The entire variable domain, with the rest obtained from reference TRBV27 and TRBJ2-6, is as follows: EAQVTQNPRYLITVTGKKLTVTCSQNMNHEYMSWYRQDPGLGLRQIYYSMNVEVTDKGDVPEGYKVSRKEKRNFPLILESPSPNQTSLYFCASSLSTGANVLTFGAGSRLTVL.

The V gene is TRBV30, the J gene TRBJ1-1; no reliable D call. This CDR3 region has 12 residues. Trimming took 4 bases from V and 4 from J, leaving 10 bases between them. Germline V gene lookup returns CDR1 GTSNPN and CDR2 SVGIG (reference sequence). The CDR3 loop reads CAWTLEGTEAFF. CDR3 nucleotide sequence: TGTGCCTGGACCCTAGAGGGCACTGAAGCTTTCTTT.

V gene TRBV27 combines with J gene TRBJ2-7; TRBD1 matches at 10 bases. V lost 1 base, J lost 2 bases, and 2 bases stayed unmatched. The length of the CDR3 is 15 residues. The germline CDR1 and CDR2 sequences are MNHEY and SMNVEV (reference sequence). CDR3 bases: TGTGCCAGCAGTTTATTGGGACAGGGGCCCTACGAGCAGTACGTC. Its translation is CASSLLGQGPYEQYV.

The V and J genes are TRBV5-1 and TRBJ2-1, with 7 bases matching TRBD1. Per the germline V gene, CDR1 is SGHRS and CDR2 is YFSETQ. The V gene end was trimmed by 3 bases and the J gene end by 12 bases; junction bases not matched to a gene: 9. The CDR3 extends over 13 amino acids. CDR3 nucleotides: TGCGCCAGCAGCTGGGACAGCTCAAGCGGGCAGTTCTTC. This sequence encodes CASSWDSSSGQFF. The entire variable domain, with the rest obtained from reference TRBV5-1 and TRBJ2-1, is as follows: KAGVTQTPRYLIKTRGQQVTLSCSPISGHRSVSWYQQTPGQGLQFLFEYFSETQRNKGNFPGRFSGRQFSNSRSEMNVSTLELGDSALYLCASSWDSSSGQFFGPGTRLTVL.

V is TRBV7-8 and J is TRBJ2-7; 7 positions agree with TRBD1. CDR3 length: 14 amino acids. The germline CDR1 and CDR2 sequences are SGHVS and FQNEAQ. J gave up 3 bases and V 7 bases, and 9 bases lay outside the gene matches. The CDR3 region is CASTQDRNNYEQYV. The DNA of the CDR3 is TGTGCCAGCACCCAGGACAGGAACAACTACGAGCAGTACGTC.

The chain employs TRBV11-3 and TRBJ2-1, with 9 bases matching TRBD2. The CDR3 is 17 amino acids. J gave up 9 bases and V 1 base, and 13 bases lay outside the gene matches. Germline lookup yields CDR1 SGHNT and CDR2 YENEEA. The CDR3 loop is CASSLAGFAGGRGEQFF. CDR3 DNA sequence: TGTGCCAGCAGCTTAGCGGGATTTGCGGGGGGGCGGGGTGAGCAGTTCTTC.

The V gene is TRBV6-1, the J gene TRBJ1-3; 9 nucleotides match TRBD1. The length of the CDR3 is 16 residues. CDR1 is MNHNS, CDR2 SASEGT, per germline. Trimming took 3 bases from V and 3 from J; bases not matched to a gene: 6. The CDR3 bases are TGTGCCAGCAGTGATCTACCGGGACAGGGTGGAAACACCATATATTTT. It translates to CASSDLPGQGGNTIYF.